This T cell receptor (beta chain) was captured in a study of cytomegalovirus exposure and HLA in healthy donors. General study points: The classifier reportedly diagnosed cytomegalovirus status with high sensitivity and specificity. Testing in vitro showed a few CMV-associated chains specific for CMV antigens. Rarity characterized most TCR sequences, yet some public TCRs appeared in many donors.

Sequenced by immunoSEQ multiplex PCR; TCRdb stores in-frame clones only, minus some. The sample lists 250,000 to 300,000 clones, nearly 90% occurring once. Concerning this clone: The antigen remains undetermined.

The germline CDR1 and CDR2 sequences are MDHEN and SYDVKM. Trimming shortened V by 5 bases and J by 2 bases, and 10 bases separated the two germline ends. The length of the CDR3 is 13 residues. The sequence derives from a young woman in good health and CMV-seronegative. The sequencing sample was made of PBMCs. V gene TRBV28 combines with J gene TRBJ2-7; a possible D gene is TRBD1 (6 bases). The chain's CDR3 is CASSHRAPYEQYF. As DNA, the CDR3 is TGTGCCAGCAGTCACAGGGCCCCCTACGAGCAGTACTTC.